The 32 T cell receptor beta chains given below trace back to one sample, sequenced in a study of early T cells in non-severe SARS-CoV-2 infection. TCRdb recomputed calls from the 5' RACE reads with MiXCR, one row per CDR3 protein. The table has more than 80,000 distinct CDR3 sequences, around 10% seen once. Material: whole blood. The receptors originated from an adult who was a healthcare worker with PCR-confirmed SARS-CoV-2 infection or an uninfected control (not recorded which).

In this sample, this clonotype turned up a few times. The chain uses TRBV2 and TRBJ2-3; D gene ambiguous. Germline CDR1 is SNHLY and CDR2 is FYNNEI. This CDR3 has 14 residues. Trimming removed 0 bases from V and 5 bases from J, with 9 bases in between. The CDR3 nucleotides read TGTGCCAGCAGTGAAGCCCCCAATCAAGATACGCAGTATTTT. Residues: CASSEAPNQDTQYF.

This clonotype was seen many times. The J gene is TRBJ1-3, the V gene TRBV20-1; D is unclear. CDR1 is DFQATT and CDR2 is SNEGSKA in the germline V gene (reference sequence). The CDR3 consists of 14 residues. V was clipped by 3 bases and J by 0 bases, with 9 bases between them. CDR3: CSASLGSSGNTIYF. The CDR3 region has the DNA TGCAGTGCTAGTCTGGGGTCCTCTGGAAACACCATATATTTT.

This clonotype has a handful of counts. Here the CDR3 DNA reads TGTGCCAGCCTACCCAACACGGGATACAATGAGCAGTTCTTC. The encoded protein is CASLPNTGYNEQFF. The V gene is TRBV2, the J gene TRBJ2-1, with D possibly being TRBD2 (5 bases). Germline CDR1 is SNHLY and CDR2 is FYNNEI. This CDR3 is 14 amino acids long. The V and J ends lost 8 bases and 4 bases respectively, with 15 bases between them.

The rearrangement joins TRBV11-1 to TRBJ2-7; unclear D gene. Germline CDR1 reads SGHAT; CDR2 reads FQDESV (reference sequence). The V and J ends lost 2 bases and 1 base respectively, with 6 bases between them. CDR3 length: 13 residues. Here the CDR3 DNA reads TGTGCCAGCAGCTTATGGCAGTCCTACGAGCAGTACTTC. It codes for CASSLWQSYEQYF. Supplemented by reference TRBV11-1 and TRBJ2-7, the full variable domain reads EAEVAQSPRYKITEKSQAVAFWCDPISGHATLYWYRQILGQGPELLVQFQDESVVDDSQLPKDRFSAERLKGVDSTLKIQPAELGDSAMYLCASSLWQSYEQYFGPGTRLTVT.

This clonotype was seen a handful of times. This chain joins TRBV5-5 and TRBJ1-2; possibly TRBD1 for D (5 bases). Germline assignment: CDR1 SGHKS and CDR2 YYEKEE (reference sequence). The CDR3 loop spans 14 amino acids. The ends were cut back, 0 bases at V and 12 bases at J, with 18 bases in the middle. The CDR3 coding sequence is TGTGCCAGCAGCTTGGATCTTGTCAGGGTGTCAGACACCTTC. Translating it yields CASSLDLVRVSDTF.

In DNA form, the CDR3 reads TGTGCCAGCAGTAAGCCTCGGGAGGCCTCCTACAATGAGCAGTTCTTC. It encodes CASSKPREASYNEQFF. The rearrangement joins TRBV6-7 to TRBJ2-1; 7 positions match TRBD2. TRBV6-7 is classed as an ORF, of uncertain function. The length of the CDR3 is 16 residues. The J segment lost 0 bases and the V segment lost 5 bases, leaving 7 bases of the junction unmatched.

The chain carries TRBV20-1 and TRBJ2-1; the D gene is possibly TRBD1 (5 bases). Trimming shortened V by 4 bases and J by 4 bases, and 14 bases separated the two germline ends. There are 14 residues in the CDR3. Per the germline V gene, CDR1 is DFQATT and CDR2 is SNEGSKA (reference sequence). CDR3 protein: CSAKTGPLYNEQFF. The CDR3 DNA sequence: TGCAGTGCTAAAACAGGACCCTTATACAATGAGCAGTTCTTC.

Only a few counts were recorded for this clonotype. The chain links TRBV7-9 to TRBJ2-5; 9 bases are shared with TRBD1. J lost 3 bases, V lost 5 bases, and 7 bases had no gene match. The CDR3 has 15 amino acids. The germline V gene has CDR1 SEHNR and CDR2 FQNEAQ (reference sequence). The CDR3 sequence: CASSPVTGGEETQYF. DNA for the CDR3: TGTGCCAGCAGCCCCGTGACAGGGGGAGAAGAGACCCAGTACTTC. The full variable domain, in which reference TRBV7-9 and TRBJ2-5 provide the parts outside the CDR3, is DTGVSQNPRHKITKRGQNVTFRCDPISEHNRLYWYRQTLGQGPEFLTYFQNEAQLEKSRLLSDRFSAERPKGSFSTLEIQRTEQGDSAMYLCASSPVTGGEETQYFGPGTRLLVL.

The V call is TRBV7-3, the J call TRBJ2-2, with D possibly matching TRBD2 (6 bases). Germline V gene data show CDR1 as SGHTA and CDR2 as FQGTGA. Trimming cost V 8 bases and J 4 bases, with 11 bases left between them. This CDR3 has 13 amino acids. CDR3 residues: CASGDSRTGELFF. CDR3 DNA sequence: TGTGCCAGCGGGGACTCCCGCACCGGGGAGCTGTTTTTT.

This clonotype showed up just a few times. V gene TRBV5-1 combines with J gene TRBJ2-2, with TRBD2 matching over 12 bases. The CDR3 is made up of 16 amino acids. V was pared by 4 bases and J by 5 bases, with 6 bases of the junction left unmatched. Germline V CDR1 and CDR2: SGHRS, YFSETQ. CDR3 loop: CASSLTSGRWTGELFF. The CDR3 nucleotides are TGCGCCAGCAGCCTTACTAGCGGGAGGTGGACCGGGGAGCTGTTTTTT.

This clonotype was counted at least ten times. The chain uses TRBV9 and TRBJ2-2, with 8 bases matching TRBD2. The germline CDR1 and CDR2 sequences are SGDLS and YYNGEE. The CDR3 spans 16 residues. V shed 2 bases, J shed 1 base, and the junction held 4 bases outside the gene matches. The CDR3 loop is CASSVGGGLNTGELFF. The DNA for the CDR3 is TGTGCCAGCAGCGTTGGCGGGGGGCTGAACACCGGGGAGCTGTTTTTT.

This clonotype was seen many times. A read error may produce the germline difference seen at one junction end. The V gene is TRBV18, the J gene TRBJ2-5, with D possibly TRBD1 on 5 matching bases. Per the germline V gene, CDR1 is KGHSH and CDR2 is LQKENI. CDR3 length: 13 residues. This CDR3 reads CASSPSDRETQYF. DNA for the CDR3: TGTGCCAGTTCACCTTCCGACAGAGAGACCCAGTACTTC.

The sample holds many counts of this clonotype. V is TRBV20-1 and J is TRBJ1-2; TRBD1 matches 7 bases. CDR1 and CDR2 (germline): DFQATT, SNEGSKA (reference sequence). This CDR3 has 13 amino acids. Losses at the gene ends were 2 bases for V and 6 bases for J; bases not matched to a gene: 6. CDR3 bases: TGCAGTGCTAGAACGACAGGGAGGGATGGCTACACCTTC. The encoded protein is CSARTTGRDGYTF.

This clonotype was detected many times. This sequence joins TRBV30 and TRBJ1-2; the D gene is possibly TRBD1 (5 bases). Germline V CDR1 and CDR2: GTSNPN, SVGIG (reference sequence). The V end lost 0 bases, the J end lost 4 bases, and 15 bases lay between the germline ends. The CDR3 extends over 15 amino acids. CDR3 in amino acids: CAWSVPGTRTYGYTF. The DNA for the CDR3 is TGTGCCTGGAGTGTACCCGGGACCCGAACCTATGGCTACACCTTC.

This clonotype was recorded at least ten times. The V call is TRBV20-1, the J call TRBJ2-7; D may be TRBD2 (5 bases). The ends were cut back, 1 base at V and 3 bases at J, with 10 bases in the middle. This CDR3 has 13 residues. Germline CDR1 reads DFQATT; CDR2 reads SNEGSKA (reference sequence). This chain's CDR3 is CSARAGLIYEQYF. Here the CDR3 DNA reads TGCAGTGCTAGAGCCGGACTGATCTACGAGCAGTACTTC.

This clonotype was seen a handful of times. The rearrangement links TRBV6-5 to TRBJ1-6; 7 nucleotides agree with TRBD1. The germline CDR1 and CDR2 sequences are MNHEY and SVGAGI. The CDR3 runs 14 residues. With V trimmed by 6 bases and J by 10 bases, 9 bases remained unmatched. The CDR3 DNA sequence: TGTGCCAGCAGGTCGACAGGGAACGGCTCACCCCTCCACTTT. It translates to CASRSTGNGSPLHF.

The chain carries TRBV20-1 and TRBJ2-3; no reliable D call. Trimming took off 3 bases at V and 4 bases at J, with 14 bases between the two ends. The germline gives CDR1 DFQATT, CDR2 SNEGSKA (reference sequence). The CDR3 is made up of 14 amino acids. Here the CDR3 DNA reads TGCAGTGCTAGGGGCCAGGAGTTTGCAGATACGCAGTATTTT. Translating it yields CSARGQEFADTQYF.

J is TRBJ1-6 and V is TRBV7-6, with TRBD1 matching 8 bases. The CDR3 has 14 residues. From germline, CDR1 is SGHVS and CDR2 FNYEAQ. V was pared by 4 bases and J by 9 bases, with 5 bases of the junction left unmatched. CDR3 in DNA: TGTGCCAGCAGCTCGACAGGGGAAGGTTCACCCCTCCACTTT. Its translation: CASSSTGEGSPLHF.

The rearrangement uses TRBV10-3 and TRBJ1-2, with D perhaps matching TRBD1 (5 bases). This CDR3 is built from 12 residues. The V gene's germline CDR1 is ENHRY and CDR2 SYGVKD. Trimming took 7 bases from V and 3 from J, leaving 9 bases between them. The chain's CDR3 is CAITDSDYGYTF. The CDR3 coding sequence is TGTGCCATCACTGACAGCGACTATGGCTACACCTTC.

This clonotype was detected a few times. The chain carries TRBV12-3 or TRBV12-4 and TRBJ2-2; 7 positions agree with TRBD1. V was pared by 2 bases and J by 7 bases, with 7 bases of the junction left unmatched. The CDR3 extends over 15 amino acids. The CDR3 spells CASSLTRGPGGELFF. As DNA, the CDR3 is TGTGCCAGCAGTTTAACGAGGGGGCCTGGCGGGGAGCTGTTTTTT.

For the CDR3, the DNA is TGCGCCAGCAGCCAAGGGACAATGAACACTGAAGCTTTCTTT. It encodes CASSQGTMNTEAFF. The gene calls are TRBV5-1 and TRBJ1-1, with D possibly matching TRBD1 (6 bases). The V and J ends lost 4 bases and 0 bases respectively, with 10 bases between them. This CDR3 is built from 14 residues. The germline V gene has CDR1 SGHRS and CDR2 YFSETQ. The whole variable domain, remainder taken from reference TRBV5-1 and TRBJ1-1, is KAGVTQTPRYLIKTRGQQVTLSCSPISGHRSVSWYQQTPGQGLQFLFEYFSETQRNKGNFPGRFSGRQFSNSRSEMNVSTLELGDSALYLCASSQGTMNTEAFFGQGTRLTVV.

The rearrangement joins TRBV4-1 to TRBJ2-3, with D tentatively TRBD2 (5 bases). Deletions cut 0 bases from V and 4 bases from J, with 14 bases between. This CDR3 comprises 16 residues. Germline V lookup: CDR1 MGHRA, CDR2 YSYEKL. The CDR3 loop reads CASSQEHRTAPDTQYF. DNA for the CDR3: TGCGCCAGCAGCCAAGAACATCGGACTGCGCCAGATACGCAGTATTTT.

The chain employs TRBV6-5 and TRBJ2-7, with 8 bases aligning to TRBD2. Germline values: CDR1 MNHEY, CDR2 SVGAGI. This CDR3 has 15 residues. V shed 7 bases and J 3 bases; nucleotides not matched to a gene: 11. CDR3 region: CASIQSQGLDYEQYF. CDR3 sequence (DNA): TGTGCCAGCATCCAATCGCAGGGACTAGACTACGAGCAGTACTTC.

CDR3 DNA: TGCGCCAGCAGCTTGTACTCCATCGACAATGAGCAGTTCTTC. Protein: CASSLYSIDNEQFF. The V gene is TRBV5-1, the J gene TRBJ2-1; no definite D call. The V end lost 1 base, the J end lost 5 bases, and 10 bases lay between the germline ends. CDR1 SGHRS and CDR2 YFSETQ come from the germline V gene. This CDR3 is built from 14 residues.

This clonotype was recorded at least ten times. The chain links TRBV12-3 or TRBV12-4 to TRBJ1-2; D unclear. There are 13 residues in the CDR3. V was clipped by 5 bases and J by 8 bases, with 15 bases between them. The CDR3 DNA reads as TGTGCCAGCAGTCCCGGAAGGGTCCTCGGCTACACCTTC. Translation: CASSPGRVLGYTF.

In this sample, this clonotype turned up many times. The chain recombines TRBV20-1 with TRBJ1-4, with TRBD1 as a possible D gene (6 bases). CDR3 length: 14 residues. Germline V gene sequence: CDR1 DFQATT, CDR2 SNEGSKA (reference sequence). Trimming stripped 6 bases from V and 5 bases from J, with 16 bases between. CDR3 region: CSALLGTKNEKLFF. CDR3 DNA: TGCAGTGCCCTTCTCGGGACAAAAAATGAAAAACTGTTTTTT.

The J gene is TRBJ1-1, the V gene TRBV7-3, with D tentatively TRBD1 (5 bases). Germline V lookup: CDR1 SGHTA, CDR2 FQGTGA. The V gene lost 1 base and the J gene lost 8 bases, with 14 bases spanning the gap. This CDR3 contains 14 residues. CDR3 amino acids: CASSLSRASLEAFF. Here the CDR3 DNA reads TGTGCCAGCAGCTTAAGCAGGGCTTCTCTCGAAGCTTTCTTT.

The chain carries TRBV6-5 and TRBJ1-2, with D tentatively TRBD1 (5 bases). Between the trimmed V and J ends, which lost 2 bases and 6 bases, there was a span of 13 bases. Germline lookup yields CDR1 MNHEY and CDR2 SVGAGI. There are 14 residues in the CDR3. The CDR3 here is CASSYDGGRDGYTF. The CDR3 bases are TGTGCCAGCAGTTACGACGGGGGTAGGGATGGCTACACCTTC.

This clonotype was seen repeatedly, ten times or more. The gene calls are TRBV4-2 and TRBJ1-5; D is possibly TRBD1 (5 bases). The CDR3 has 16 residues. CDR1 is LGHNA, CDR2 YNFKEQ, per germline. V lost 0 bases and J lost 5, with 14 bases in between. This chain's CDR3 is CASSQDQMGEDQPQHF. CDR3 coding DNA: TGTGCCAGCAGCCAAGATCAGATGGGGGAGGATCAGCCCCAGCATTTT.

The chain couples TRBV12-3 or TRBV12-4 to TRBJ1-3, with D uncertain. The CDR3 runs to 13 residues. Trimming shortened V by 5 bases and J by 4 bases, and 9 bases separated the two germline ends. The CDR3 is CASSPNQGNTIYF. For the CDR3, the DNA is TGTGCCAGCAGTCCCAATCAGGGAAACACCATATATTTT.

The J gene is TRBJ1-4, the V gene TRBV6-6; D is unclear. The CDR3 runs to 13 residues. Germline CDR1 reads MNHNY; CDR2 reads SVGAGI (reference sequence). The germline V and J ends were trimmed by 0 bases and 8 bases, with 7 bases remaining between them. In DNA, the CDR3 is TGTGCCAGCAGTTACTCGTCCGTCGAAAAACTGTTTTTT. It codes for CASSYSSVEKLFF.

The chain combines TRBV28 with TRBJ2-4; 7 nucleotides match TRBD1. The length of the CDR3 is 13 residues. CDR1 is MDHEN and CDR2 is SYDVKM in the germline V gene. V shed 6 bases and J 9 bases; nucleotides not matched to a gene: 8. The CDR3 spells CASRPDRASIQYF. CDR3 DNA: TGTGCCAGCAGACCAGACAGGGCTAGCATTCAGTACTTC.